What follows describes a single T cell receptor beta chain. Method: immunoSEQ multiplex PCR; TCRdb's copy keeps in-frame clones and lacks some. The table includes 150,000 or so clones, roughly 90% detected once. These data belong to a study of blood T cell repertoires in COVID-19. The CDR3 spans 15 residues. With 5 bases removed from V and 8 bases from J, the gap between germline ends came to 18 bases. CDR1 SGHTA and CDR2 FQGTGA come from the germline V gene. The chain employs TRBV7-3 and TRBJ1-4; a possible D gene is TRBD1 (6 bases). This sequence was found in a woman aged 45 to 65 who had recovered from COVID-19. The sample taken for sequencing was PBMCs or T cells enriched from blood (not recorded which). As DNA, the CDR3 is TGTGCCAGCAGCCAGGGGAGCGCCTCGGGGGAAAAACTGTTTTTT. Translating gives CASSQGSASGEKLFF.